One sample yielded the 16 T cell receptor beta chains listed below, sequenced in a study of T cell responses to AZD1222 COVID-19 vaccine. Using immunoSEQ multiplex PCR, the repertoire was profiled, and TCRdb retains in-frame clones only, with some absent. This table holds about 73,000 clones, 89% found once. The sequences come from peripheral blood, collected 28 days after the second AZD1222 dose. These receptors were obtained from an adult who received the AZD1222 COVID-19 vaccine.

The CDR3 reads CASSVGEGGKWDTEAFF. CDR3 bases: TGTGCCAGCAGCGTAGGTGAAGGGGGCAAGTGGGACACTGAAGCTTTCTTT. This sequence joins TRBV9 and TRBJ1-1, with TRBD1 matching over 7 bases. Per the germline V gene, CDR1 is SGDLS and CDR2 is YYNGEE. CDR3 length: 17 residues. V was clipped by 0 bases and J by 3 bases; unmatched bases: 11.

The chain has TRBV2 and TRBJ2-1, with TRBD2 identical over 9 bases. The V gene's germline CDR1 is SNHLY and CDR2 FYNNEI. J was trimmed by 12 bases and V by 2 bases; bases with no gene match: 11. The length of the CDR3 is 15 residues. CDR3 sequence reads: CASSEFAGGLMVQFF. The CDR3 DNA follows: TGTGCCAGCAGTGAATTCGCGGGGGGGCTAATGGTGCAGTTCTTC.

This chain links TRBV4-2 with TRBJ2-1; 11 bases are a match to TRBD2. Trimming took 4 bases from V and 7 from J; bases not matched to a gene: 15. The CDR3 runs to 18 residues. Germline V gives CDR1 LGHNA, CDR2 YNFKEQ. The DNA for the CDR3 is TGTGCCAGCAGCCGCCTGGGGGGAGGACTAGCGGGTGGTAATGAGCAGTTCTTC. Translated: CASSRLGGGLAGGNEQFF.

This chain connects TRBV5-8 to TRBJ2-3; 10 nucleotides match TRBD2. V lost 0 bases, J lost 2 bases, and 6 bases stayed unmatched. Germline CDR1 is SGHTS and CDR2 is YDEGEE. The CDR3 length is 17 residues. CDR3 residues: CASSLVSGGTATDTQYF. In nucleotides, the CDR3 is TGTGCCAGCAGCTTGGTTAGCGGGGGGACCGCCACAGATACGCAGTATTTT.

V and J are TRBV2 and TRBJ1-2; 7 nucleotides line up with TRBD1. The ends lost 4 bases at V and 0 bases at J; junction bases unmatched: 11. Germline values: CDR1 SNHLY, CDR2 FYNNEI. This CDR3 contains 17 residues. The CDR3 DNA reads as TGTGCCAGCAGTGTCCGAAGGGGGCAAGTATCTAACTATGGCTACACCTTC. Protein: CASSVRRGQVSNYGYTF. The whole variable domain, remainder taken from reference TRBV2 and TRBJ1-2, is EPEVTQTPSHQVTQMGQEVILRCVPISNHLYFYWYRQILGQKVEFLVSFYNNEISEKSEIFDDQFSVERPDGSNFTLKIRSTKLEDSAMYFCASSVRRGQVSNYGYTFGSGTRLTVV.

The J gene is TRBJ2-2, the V gene TRBV7-9; 8 bases match TRBD1. J gave up 8 bases and V 3 bases, and 8 bases lay outside the gene matches. The germline CDR1 and CDR2 sequences are SEHNR and FQNEAQ (reference sequence). There are 15 residues in the CDR3. CDR3 bases: TGTGCCAGCAGCTTCAGACCAGGGGGCGGAGGGGAGCTGTTTTTT. The encoded protein is CASSFRPGGGGELFF.

The chain recombines TRBV9 with TRBJ2-7; D ambiguous. The CDR3 covers 12 residues. The V end lost 4 bases, the J end lost 5 bases, and 10 bases lay between the germline ends. The germline gives CDR1 SGDLS, CDR2 YYNGEE. CDR3 in amino acids: CASSPSWDEQYF. Here the CDR3 DNA reads TGTGCCAGCAGCCCGTCGTGGGACGAGCAGTACTTC.

The V call is TRBV7-9, the J call TRBJ2-5, with D unresolved. The germline V and J ends were trimmed by 5 bases and 8 bases, with 15 bases remaining between them. This CDR3 comprises 13 residues. CDR1 is SEHNR, CDR2 FQNEAQ, per germline (reference sequence). CDR3 in DNA: TGTGCCAGCAGCCATAACGACCCTGGAACCCAGTACTTC. This encodes CASSHNDPGTQYF.

This chain links TRBV3-1 (or the pseudogene TRBV3-2) with TRBJ2-7, with TRBD1 matching 8 bases. The CDR3 loop spans 14 amino acids. Germline trimming cut 3 bases from V and 4 bases from J; bases unmatched to any gene: 5. The V gene's germline CDR1 is LGHDT and CDR2 YNNKEL (reference sequence). CDR3 loop: CASSHENRGYEQYF. The CDR3 nucleotides read TGTGCCAGCAGCCACGAGAACAGGGGGTACGAGCAGTACTTC.

V is TRBV18 and J is TRBJ2-5; 9 nucleotides line up with TRBD2. The CDR3 sequence is 17 residues long. Per germline, CDR1 KGHSH and CDR2 LQKENI. V was pared by 2 bases and J by 4 bases, with 11 bases of the junction left unmatched. The CDR3 here is CASSPFRVAGEGETQYF. For the CDR3, the DNA is TGTGCCAGCTCACCATTTAGGGTAGCGGGAGAAGGAGAGACCCAGTACTTC. Combining the CDR3 with reference TRBV18 and TRBJ2-5 gives the whole variable domain NAGVMQNPRHLVRRRGQEARLRCSPMKGHSHVYWYRQLPEEGLKFMVYLQKENIIDESGMPKERFSAEFPKEGPSILRIQQVVRGDSAAYFCASSPFRVAGEGETQYFGPGTRLLVL.

J is TRBJ2-3 and V is TRBV2; 11 bases are shared with TRBD2. This CDR3 has 16 amino acids. Germline V gene sequence: CDR1 SNHLY, CDR2 FYNNEI. The J segment lost 5 bases and the V segment lost 4 bases, leaving 8 bases of the junction unmatched. Written as DNA, the CDR3 is TGTGCCAGCAGTGGGCTACTAGCGGGAGATAGAGATACGCAGTATTTT. It encodes CASSGLLAGDRDTQYF.

The chain is built from TRBV19 and TRBJ1-2; 7 bases agree with TRBD1. Looked up from germline, CDR1 is LNHDA and CDR2 is SQIVND (reference sequence). Trimming removed 6 bases from V and 7 bases from J; junction bases left unmatched: 8. The CDR3 runs 13 residues. CDR3 region: CASRPDRVSGYTF. CDR3 sequence (DNA): TGTGCCAGTAGGCCCGACAGGGTCTCTGGCTACACCTTC. Full variable domain (remainder filled in from reference TRBV19 and TRBJ1-2): DGGITQSPKYLFRKEGQNVTLSCEQNLNHDAMYWYRQDPGQGLRLIYYSQIVNDFQKGDIAEGYSVSREKKESFPLTVTSAQKNPTAFYLCASRPDRVSGYTFGSGTRLTVV.

This chain uses TRBV9 with TRBJ2-7; D is unresolved. Germline CDR1 SGDLS, CDR2 YYNGEE. The CDR3 sequence is 12 residues long. Trimming took off 4 bases at V and 5 bases at J, with 10 bases between the two ends. The CDR3: CASSHPVDEQYF. As DNA, the CDR3 is TGTGCCAGCAGCCACCCGGTCGACGAGCAGTACTTC.

This chain uses TRBV19 with TRBJ1-1; D may be TRBD1 (5 bases). The ends were cut back, 3 bases at V and 6 bases at J, with 14 bases in the middle. CDR3 length: 14 residues. CDR1 LNHDA and CDR2 SQIVND come from the germline V gene (reference sequence). DNA for the CDR3: TGTGCCAGTAGTATTGGCGGGGCCCGGGCTGAAGCTTTCTTT. Translating gives CASSIGGARAEAFF.

The V call is TRBV13, the J call TRBJ2-5; TRBD2 agrees at 8 bases. Germline V gene data show CDR1 as PRHDT and CDR2 as FYEKMQ (reference sequence). The CDR3 covers 16 residues. The J segment lost 7 bases and the V segment lost 1 base, leaving 11 bases of the junction unmatched. CDR3 region: CASSLAGGLLFGTQYF. CDR3 sequence (DNA): TGTGCCAGCAGCTTAGCGGGAGGGCTTCTCTTTGGGACCCAGTACTTC.

V gene TRBV9 combines with J gene TRBJ1-1; a weak D match, TRBD1 (6 bases). The CDR3 spans 13 residues. Germline values: CDR1 SGDLS, CDR2 YYNGEE. The V end was cut by 2 bases, the J end by 8 bases, with 13 bases between. The CDR3 nucleotides read TGTGCCAGCAGCGTCGACGGGACACCAGAAGCTTTCTTT. Residues: CASSVDGTPEAFF. The full variable domain, its missing parts supplied by reference TRBV9 and TRBJ1-1, is DSGVTQTPKHLITATGQRVTLRCSPRSGDLSVYWYQQSLDQGLQFLIQYYNGEERAKGNILERFSAQQFPDLHSELNLSSLELGDSALYFCASSVDGTPEAFFGQGTRLTVV.